The 26 T cell receptor beta chains in this list originate from one sample, sequenced in a study of pediatric ulcerative colitis. During colonoscopy, one to two rectal pinch biopsies were collected. Method: immunoSEQ multiplex PCR; TCRdb's copy keeps in-frame clones and lacks some. Of around 16,000 clones in the sample, approximately 80% were seen once. Sequencing was performed on gut tissue. The receptors stem from a boy aged 5-17 years who was a control in a study of pediatric ulcerative colitis.

The chain carries TRBV7-2 and TRBJ2-7; TRBD2 matches at 7 bases. The V segment lost 6 bases and the J segment 4 bases; nucleotides outside the gene matches: 9. This CDR3 spans 14 amino acids. Germline V gene lookup returns CDR1 SGHTA and CDR2 FQGNSA. CDR3: CASRRGGSFYEQYF. The CDR3, as DNA: TGTGCCAGCAGACGAGGCGGGAGTTTTTACGAGCAGTACTTC.

The V gene is TRBV7-2, the J gene TRBJ1-4; tentatively, D is TRBD1 (5 bases). Per the germline V gene, CDR1 is SGHTA and CDR2 is FQGNSA. Trimming took 5 bases from V and 5 from J, leaving 15 bases between them. The CDR3 is 15 residues long. The chain's CDR3 is CASSRTGYRNEKLFF. The DNA of the CDR3 is TGTGCCAGCAGCCGAACAGGTTACCGGAATGAAAAACTGTTTTTT.

The chain employs TRBV5-4 and TRBJ2-1, with D tentatively TRBD2 (5 bases). Per germline, CDR1 SGHNT and CDR2 YYREEE (reference sequence). The CDR3 totals 11 residues. V lost 7 bases and J lost 9, with 11 bases in between. The CDR3 bases are TGTGCCAGCGTGTCCCGGGGTGAGCAGTTCTTC. Protein sequence: CASVSRGEQFF.

This clone was found once. The V gene is TRBV28, the J gene TRBJ2-2; D gene uncertain. Germline assignment: CDR1 MDHEN and CDR2 SYDVKM. Trimming pared 3 bases from V and 2 bases from J, leaving 10 bases between. The CDR3 is made up of 15 amino acids. This chain's CDR3 is CASSLGLFNTGELFF. The DNA for the CDR3 is TGTGCCAGCAGTTTGGGTCTATTCAACACCGGGGAGCTGTTTTTT.

The V and J genes are TRBV27 and TRBJ2-1; no clear D. Germline CDR1 is MNHEY and CDR2 is SMNVEV (reference sequence). This CDR3 spans 14 amino acids. Trimming left V 6 bases short and J 7 bases short, with 16 bases between. For the CDR3, the DNA is TGTGCCAGCAGAAGGCTCGGAAACTCTAATGAGCAGTTCTTC. It is translated as CASRRLGNSNEQFF.

In its sample, this clone was seen a few times. The chain carries TRBV6-5 and TRBJ1-1; D unclear. Trimming left V 2 bases short and J 2 bases short, with 9 bases between. The length of the CDR3 is 14 residues. Germline lookup yields CDR1 MNHEY and CDR2 SVGAGI. The CDR3: CASSYGSENTEAFF. As DNA, the CDR3 is TGTGCCAGCAGTTACGGGTCAGAAAACACTGAAGCTTTCTTT.

This CDR3 is CASSVVGETQYF. For the CDR3, the DNA is TGTGCCAGCAGCGTAGTAGGGGAGACCCAGTACTTC. The chain employs TRBV9 and TRBJ2-5; D unclear. This CDR3 is 12 amino acids long. Germline lookup yields CDR1 SGDLS and CDR2 YYNGEE. V lost 0 bases to trimming and J lost 5 bases, with 5 bases between them.

V is TRBV13 and J is TRBJ1-5; 7 bases map to TRBD1. The germline gives CDR1 PRHDT, CDR2 FYEKMQ (reference sequence). The CDR3 is made up of 14 amino acids. The V and J ends lost 4 bases and 7 bases, in that order; junction bases with no gene match: 7. The CDR3: CASSSRDSRQPQHF. The DNA of the CDR3 is TGTGCCAGCAGCTCCAGGGACAGTCGACAGCCCCAGCATTTT.

The genes are TRBV10-3 and TRBJ2-7; possibly TRBD1 for D (5 bases). The V end lost 6 bases, the J end lost 0 bases, and 9 bases lay between the germline ends. Germline V gene sequence: CDR1 ENHRY, CDR2 SYGVKD. The CDR3 contains 13 residues. The CDR3 reads CAISMDISYEQYF. As DNA, the CDR3 is TGTGCCATCAGCATGGACATCTCCTACGAGCAGTACTTC.

This clone was detected only a few times. This chain uses TRBV4-3 with TRBJ2-1; 10 bases map to TRBD2. The CDR3 has 18 amino acids. With V trimmed by 0 bases and J by 2 bases, 7 bases remained unmatched. Germline values: CDR1 LGHNA, CDR2 YSLEER. This CDR3 reads CASSQDLASGGPYNEQFF. In nucleotides, the CDR3 is TGCGCCAGCAGCCAAGATCTGGCTAGCGGGGGCCCCTACAATGAGCAGTTCTTC.

The chain links TRBV19 to TRBJ2-3, with a weak D call TRBD2 (6 bases). The germline V and J ends were trimmed by 9 bases and 3 bases, with 16 bases remaining between them. Germline V gene lookup returns CDR1 LNHDA and CDR2 SQIVND (reference sequence). This CDR3 contains 14 residues. This CDR3 is CASTPGVNTDTQYF. In DNA form, the CDR3 reads TGTGCCAGCACTCCGGGGGTGAATACAGATACGCAGTATTTT.

V and J are TRBV7-9 and TRBJ2-2; TRBD2 aligns across 8 bases. Germline V gene sequence: CDR1 SEHNR, CDR2 FQNEAQ (reference sequence). V shed 5 bases, J shed 0 bases, and the junction held 5 bases outside the gene matches. CDR3 length: 16 amino acids. CDR3 protein: CASSGRGLANTGELFF. The CDR3 DNA sequence: TGTGCCAGCAGCGGTCGGGGACTAGCGAACACCGGGGAGCTGTTTTTT.

This chain joins TRBV19 and TRBJ2-5, with D tentatively TRBD2 (5 bases). The V end was cut by 0 bases, the J end by 8 bases, with 13 bases between. This CDR3 contains 14 residues. CDR1 LNHDA and CDR2 SQIVND come from the germline V gene (reference sequence). CDR3 residues: CASSIDAGGKTQYF. CDR3 sequence (DNA): TGTGCCAGTAGTATAGATGCAGGAGGCAAAACCCAGTACTTC.

This clone was observed once. This sequence joins TRBV5-4 and TRBJ2-1; 7 nucleotides align to TRBD2. CDR1 SGHNT and CDR2 YYREEE come from the germline V gene (reference sequence). V lost 4 bases to trimming and J lost 2 bases; unmatched junction nucleotides: 6. The CDR3 has 15 amino acids. The CDR3 loop reads CASSLGLGTYNEQFF. CDR3 in DNA: TGTGCCAGCAGCCTCGGACTAGGTACCTACAATGAGCAGTTCTTC.

V usage is TRBV5-1 and J usage is TRBJ1-6; 8 bases line up with TRBD1. This CDR3 spans 16 amino acids. V lost 4 bases, J lost 6 bases, and 9 bases stayed unmatched. Germline V lookup: CDR1 SGHRS, CDR2 YFSETQ. CDR3 coding DNA: TGCGCCAGCAGCCCTGAAGGACAGGGAAGTAATTCACCCCTCCACTTT. The encoded protein is CASSPEGQGSNSPLHF.

The genes are TRBV7-9 and TRBJ1-1, with a weak D call TRBD1 (6 bases). CDR3 length equals 13 residues. Trimming removed 7 bases at V and 3 bases at J, with 12 bases between. CDR1 is SEHNR, CDR2 FQNEAQ, per germline (reference sequence). This CDR3 is CASTVQGDTEAFF. CDR3 nucleotides: TGTGCCAGCACCGTACAGGGTGACACTGAAGCTTTCTTT.

The rearrangement joins TRBV4-3 to TRBJ2-6; D uncertain. Germline CDR1 LGHNA, CDR2 YSLEER. The CDR3 has 16 amino acids. Trimming stripped 4 bases from V and 4 bases from J, with 14 bases between. In nucleotides, the CDR3 is TGCGCCAGCAGCCTAGACCTCGTAGGAGGGGCCAACGTCCTGACTTTC. Residues: CASSLDLVGGANVLTF.

The sample holds a few counts of this clone. The J gene is TRBJ2-3, the V gene TRBV5-1, with 9 positions matching TRBD1. Germline V gene data show CDR1 as SGHRS and CDR2 as YFSETQ. V shed 7 bases and J 4 bases; nucleotides not matched to a gene: 7. The CDR3 length is 14 residues. The CDR3 DNA follows: TGCGCCAGCGTCTCCGGGACAGGGTCAGATACGCAGTATTTT. Translating gives CASVSGTGSDTQYF.

The CDR3 is CASMDSSGNTIYF. CDR3 DNA: TGTGCCAGCATGGACTCTTCTGGAAACACCATATATTTT. This chain links TRBV27 with TRBJ1-3, with no clear D. Trimming removed 7 bases at V and 1 base at J, with 8 bases between. The CDR3 is made up of 13 amino acids. CDR1 and CDR2 (germline): MNHEY, SMNVEV (reference sequence).

The chain employs TRBV11-1 and TRBJ2-7; D could derive from TRBD1 or TRBD2 (6 bases each). The germline V gene has CDR1 SGHAT and CDR2 FQDESV (reference sequence). This CDR3 spans 13 amino acids. V lost 2 bases, J lost 7 bases, and 12 bases lay in between. For the CDR3, the DNA is TGTGCCAGCAGCTTACGACTAGGGGGGGAGCAGTACTTC. The encoded protein is CASSLRLGGEQYF. Combining the CDR3 with reference TRBV11-1 and TRBJ2-7 gives the whole variable domain EAEVAQSPRYKITEKSQAVAFWCDPISGHATLYWYRQILGQGPELLVQFQDESVVDDSQLPKDRFSAERLKGVDSTLKIQPAELGDSAMYLCASSLRLGGEQYFGPGTRLTVT.

The chain carries TRBV19 and TRBJ1-5; D uncertain. The CDR3 contains 15 residues. From germline, CDR1 is LNHDA and CDR2 SQIVND (reference sequence). The V gene lost 0 bases and the J gene lost 3 bases, with 9 bases spanning the gap. For the CDR3, the DNA is TGTGCCAGTAGTATAGACGGGGATAACAATCAGCCCCAGCATTTT. As protein: CASSIDGDNNQPQHF.

The chain uses TRBV5-1 and TRBJ2-1; D perhaps matches TRBD2 (6 bases). The CDR3 consists of 13 residues. The V end was cut by 4 bases, the J end by 5 bases, with 10 bases between. Germline values: CDR1 SGHRS, CDR2 YFSETQ. CDR3 sequence: CASSLTRHNEQFF. The CDR3 DNA is TGCGCCAGCAGCCTGACTAGACACAATGAGCAGTTCTTC.

Only one count was recorded for this clone. The V and J genes are TRBV28 and TRBJ1-4; D is possibly TRBD1 (5 bases). Germline V gene sequence: CDR1 MDHEN, CDR2 SYDVKM. V was pared by 1 base and J by 8 bases, with 17 bases between. CDR3 size: 16 residues. CDR3 DNA sequence: TGTGCCAGCAGTTTATCCGGTACAGGCACGGGGGAAAAACTGTTTTTT. It codes for CASSLSGTGTGEKLFF.

The rearrangement links TRBV12-5 to TRBJ1-2; D gene ambiguous. Germline V lookup: CDR1 LGHNT, CDR2 FRNRAP. The CDR3 length is 11 residues. Trimming removed 6 bases from V and 3 bases from J, with 5 bases in between. CDR3 residues: CASGPDYGYTF. The CDR3, as DNA: TGTGCTAGTGGGCCGGACTATGGCTACACCTTC. Complete variable domain (other parts from reference TRBV12-5 and TRBJ1-2): DARVTQTPRHKVTEMGQEVTMRCQPILGHNTVFWYRQTMMQGLELLAYFRNRAPLDDSGMPKDRFSAEMPDATLATLKIQPSEPRDSAVYFCASGPDYGYTFGSGTRLTVV.

V and J are TRBV11-2 and TRBJ2-3; 8 bases are a match to TRBD2. The germline gives CDR1 SGHAT, CDR2 FQNNGV. The CDR3 extends over 15 amino acids. V gave up 5 bases and J gave up 4 bases; unmatched junction bases: 8. CDR3 sequence reads: CASSPQRESADTQYF. The CDR3 DNA is TGTGCCAGCAGCCCACAGCGGGAGAGCGCAGATACGCAGTATTTT.

The chain combines TRBV14 with TRBJ2-2, with a tentative D call TRBD2 (5 bases). Germline V CDR1 and CDR2: SGHDN, FVKESK. There are 15 residues in the CDR3. V gave up 1 base and J gave up 2 bases, with 8 bases separating them. This chain's CDR3 is CASSQGLPNTGELFF. The DNA of the CDR3 is TGTGCCAGCAGCCAAGGACTACCCAACACCGGGGAGCTGTTTTTT.